Below, 21 T cell receptor beta chains from the same sample are listed, as sequenced in a study of blood T cells in healthy people across ages. Then a second PCR, running about 6 to 12 cycles, was carried out with a sample-barcoded 5' primer and a J-beta primer mix. TCRdb recomputed calls from the 5' RACE reads with MiXCR, one row per CDR3 protein. The table has 800,000 to 950,000 distinct CDR3 sequences, roughly 28% seen once. This sample also appeared in a second study, on T cells of mothers and their children.

Input material: blood. The source is a woman aged 40 to 50 in good health.

CDR3 sequence (DNA): TGTGCCAGCAGCTTATCATCAGGGGGCGCGTATGGCTACACCTTC. Protein: CASSLSSGGAYGYTF. V gene TRBV7-9 combines with J gene TRBJ1-2, with 8 bases fitting TRBD1. CDR1 is SEHNR and CDR2 is FQNEAQ in the germline V gene (reference sequence). The length of the CDR3 is 15 residues. Losses at the gene ends were 2 bases for V and 5 bases for J; bases not matched to a gene: 7. Full variable domain (missing parts from reference TRBV7-9 and TRBJ1-2): DTGVSQNPRHKITKRGQNVTFRCDPISEHNRLYWYRQTLGQGPEFLTYFQNEAQLEKSRLLSDRFSAERPKGSFSTLEIQRTEQGDSAMYLCASSLSSGGAYGYTFGSGTRLTVV.

This clonotype was recorded once. Since no conserved phenylalanine or tryptophan closes the CDR3, a read error is the likely cause. V gene TRBV12-3 or TRBV12-4 combines with J gene TRBJ2-7, with 9 nucleotides matching TRBD2. The J call may not be correct, given that the DNA end is closer to TRBJ2-5. The CDR3 totals 13 residues. CDR3 DNA: TGTGCCAGCAGGTATAGCGGGAGAGAGACCCAGTACTGC. It yields the protein CASRYSGRETQYC.

In this sample, this clonotype turned up a few times. This may stem from a read error, because a much larger clone lies one nucleotide away. The chain uses TRBV10-3 and TRBJ2-5; D is perhaps TRBD1 or TRBD2 (5 bases each). V was shortened by 6 bases and J by 5 bases, with 16 bases between the two germline ends. From germline, CDR1 is ENHRY and CDR2 SYGVKD. The CDR3 spans 14 residues. The CDR3 loop reads CAIRTGRGQETQYF. As DNA, the CDR3 is TGTGCCATCAGGACTGGACGGGGCCAGGAGACCCAGTACTTC.

The V and J genes are TRBV7-9 and TRBJ1-1; 8 bases align to TRBD1. The CDR3 is 15 amino acids. The germline V gene encodes CDR1 SEHNR and CDR2 FQNEAQ (reference sequence). Trimming took 5 bases from V and 1 from J; bases not matched to a gene: 6. The CDR3 region has the DNA TGTGCCAGCAGCATCAGACAGGGGAAGAACACTGAAGCTTTCTTT. This gives the protein CASSIRQGKNTEAFF.

On this clonotype itself: An end of the junction differs from the germline gene, which may be a read error. This CDR3 reads CASSASPGRSDAQYF. In nucleotides, the CDR3 is TGTGCCAGCAGTGCCTCGCCCGGGCGCTCAGATGCGCAGTATTTT. The chain couples TRBV12-3 or TRBV12-4 to TRBJ2-3, with D unresolved. This CDR3 contains 15 residues.

The rearrangement links TRBV29-1 to TRBJ2-1, with 7 bases aligning to TRBD2. The CDR3 spans 15 residues. Per germline, CDR1 SQVTM and CDR2 ANQGSEA. The trim removed 2 bases at V and 4 bases at J, leaving 8 bases unmatched. The chain's CDR3 is CSVELWEGQYNEQFF. For the CDR3, the DNA is TGCAGCGTTGAATTGTGGGAGGGCCAATACAATGAGCAGTTCTTC.

In this sample, this clonotype turned up a few times. The V gene is TRBV6-1, the J gene TRBJ1-5; 7 bases agree with TRBD1. The CDR3 runs to 15 residues. V lost 5 bases, J lost 3 bases, and 7 bases stayed unmatched. Per germline, CDR1 MNHNS and CDR2 SASEGT. CDR3 sequence reads: CASSPLEGANQPQHF. CDR3 in DNA: TGTGCCAGCAGTCCTTTGGAGGGGGCCAATCAGCCCCAGCATTTT.

The chain has TRBV10-3 and TRBJ1-5, with 7 bases that match TRBD1. Trimming removed 10 bases from V and 4 bases from J; junction bases left unmatched: 10. Germline CDR1 ENHRY, CDR2 SYGVKD. CDR3 length equals 14 residues. For the CDR3, the DNA is TGTGCCACTTCCAGACAGGGACAAAATCAGCCCCAGCATTTT. Translated: CATSRQGQNQPQHF.

The chain uses TRBV19 and TRBJ2-3; 9 bases map to TRBD1. The ends lost 3 bases at V and 5 bases at J; junction bases unmatched: 3. The CDR3 covers 14 residues. Germline V gene data show CDR1 as LNHDA and CDR2 as SQIVND (reference sequence). Here the CDR3 reads CASSIRTGEDTQYF. The CDR3 nucleotides read TGTGCCAGTAGTATCCGGACAGGGGAAGATACGCAGTATTTT. Filled out from reference TRBV19 and TRBJ2-3, the complete variable domain reads DGGITQSPKYLFRKEGQNVTLSCEQNLNHDAMYWYRQDPGQGLRLIYYSQIVNDFQKGDIAEGYSVSREKKESFPLTVTSAQKNPTAFYLCASSIRTGEDTQYFGPGTRLTVL.

J is TRBJ1-2 and V is TRBV25-1; 8 bases line up with TRBD1. V lost 4 bases to trimming and J lost 4 bases; unmatched junction nucleotides: 17. Germline CDR1 is MGHDK and CDR2 is SYGVNS. This CDR3 is 18 amino acids long. The DNA of the CDR3 is TGTGCCAGCAGTGTAGGACAGGGCCGCTCGTTCTCCGGCTATGGCTACACCTTC. Protein product: CASSVGQGRSFSGYGYTF.

This clonotype was seen a handful of times. The V and J genes are TRBV5-4 and TRBJ2-5; TRBD2 matches at 11 bases. Germline lookup yields CDR1 SGHNT and CDR2 YYREEE (reference sequence). The length of the CDR3 is 15 residues. The J segment lost 2 bases and the V segment lost 3 bases, leaving 3 bases of the junction unmatched. CDR3 residues: CASSWGLADQETQYF. The CDR3 bases are TGTGCCAGCAGCTGGGGACTAGCGGATCAAGAGACCCAGTACTTC.

A word on this clonotype: A junction end diverges from the germline sequence, so it may reflect a read error. This chain links TRBV4-3 with TRBJ2-7; the D gene is possibly TRBD1 (6 bases). Germline assignment: CDR1 LGHNA and CDR2 YSLEER. This CDR3 contains 15 residues. The CDR3 DNA reads as TGCGCCAGCAGCTACGATTGGGACAACTCCTACGAGCTGTACTTC. The encoded protein is CASSYDWDNSYELYF.

This clonotype was picked up many times. The rearrangement joins TRBV29-1 to TRBJ1-4; D not resolved. This CDR3 has 13 residues. Germline V lookup: CDR1 SQVTM, CDR2 ANQGSEA. Trimming pared 6 bases from V and 0 bases from J, leaving 8 bases between. CDR3 residues: CSVPSATNEKLFF. For the CDR3, the DNA is TGCAGCGTCCCGTCCGCAACTAATGAAAAACTGTTTTTT.

This clonotype was counted ten times or more. The chain recombines TRBV28 with TRBJ2-1, with 7 nucleotides matching TRBD1. The CDR3 contains 16 residues. The J segment lost 6 bases and the V segment lost 5 bases, leaving 13 bases of the junction unmatched. Germline V gives CDR1 MDHEN, CDR2 SYDVKM. As DNA, the CDR3 is TGTGCCAGCAGTCCCCCGGGACAGTGGAGTCGCAATGAGCAGTTCTTC. Translating gives CASSPPGQWSRNEQFF.

This clonotype was observed a few times. The gene calls are TRBV12-3 or TRBV12-4 and TRBJ2-1, with TRBD2 as a possible D gene (5 bases). With 5 bases removed from V and 5 bases from J, the gap between germline ends came to 19 bases. The CDR3 is 16 amino acids. Here the CDR3 DNA reads TGTGCCAGCAGTGCCCCTGCCGGGGAAATTGACAATGAGCAGTTCTTC. It encodes CASSAPAGEIDNEQFF.

This clonotype showed up many times. V gene TRBV11-2 combines with J gene TRBJ2-7; D uncertain. The CDR3 runs 12 residues. V was trimmed by 7 bases and J by 3 bases, leaving 10 bases between them. The germline V gene has CDR1 SGHAT and CDR2 FQNNGV. CDR3 amino acids: CASKRTGYEQYF. The CDR3 region has the DNA TGTGCCAGCAAACGGACGGGCTACGAGCAGTACTTC.

Of note for this clonotype: A read error may produce the germline difference seen at one junction end. In DNA, the CDR3 is TGTGCTAGCAGCTTTAACGGGGGCATGGATACGCAGTATTTT. This translates into CASSFNGGMDTQYF. The rearrangement links TRBV7-7 to TRBJ2-3; either TRBD1 or TRBD2 may fit D (6 bases each). Germline values: CDR1 SSHAT, CDR2 FNYEAQ (reference sequence). This CDR3 is 14 amino acids long.

Only a few counts were recorded for this clonotype. The V call is TRBV5-4, the J call TRBJ2-2; TRBD2 might be the D (7 bases). Germline V gene lookup returns CDR1 SGHNT and CDR2 YYREEE (reference sequence). The length of the CDR3 is 17 residues. Trimming stripped 3 bases from V and 2 bases from J, with 17 bases between. The CDR3 DNA reads TGTGCCAGCAGCTCTGGCGGGGGCCGGGGTAACACCGGGGAGCTGTTTTTT. Translation: CASSSGGGRGNTGELFF.

The chain combines TRBV9 with TRBJ2-4; the D gene is possibly TRBD2 (7 bases). The DNA matches TRBJ2-7 better at its end, which makes the J call doubtful. The CDR3 covers 15 residues. Per the germline V gene, CDR1 is SGDLS and CDR2 is YYNGEE. The CDR3 reads CASSFTGGGVYEQYF. CDR3 sequence (DNA): TGTGCCAGCAGCTTCACTGGGGGGGGCGTATACGAGCAGTACTTC.

This clonotype was observed a few times. V is TRBV20-1 and J is TRBJ2-5; D may be TRBD1 (6 bases). The CDR3 has 12 amino acids. Looked up from germline, CDR1 is DFQATT and CDR2 is SNEGSKA (reference sequence). V lost 3 bases and J lost 7, with 12 bases in between. CDR3 DNA sequence: TGCAGTGCTAGTCCAAGAGGGGGGACCCAGTACTTC. Encoded protein: CSASPRGGTQYF.

The sample holds many counts of this clonotype. The chain links TRBV20-1 to TRBJ2-3, with D perhaps assigned TRBD1 or TRBD2 (7 bases each). CDR1 and CDR2 (germline): DFQATT, SNEGSKA (reference sequence). V dropped 3 bases and J dropped 5 bases, with 21 bases sitting between them. The length of the CDR3 is 16 residues. The CDR3 sequence is CSASRMGGGVLDTQYF. CDR3 DNA sequence: TGCAGTGCTAGCCGGATGGGAGGGGGCGTTTTAGATACGCAGTATTTT.